This paragraph reports one T cell receptor (beta chain). Its antigen is not known. This entry belongs to a study of T-cell memory formation after mild COVID-19. The germline gives CDR1 MNHEY, CDR2 SVGAGI. This CDR3 comprises 13 residues. V dropped 0 bases and J dropped 7 bases, with 9 bases sitting between them. General study results and limits: Whether second-wave clones peaking at day 37 were SARS-CoV-2 specific went unconfirmed.

Using its own MiXCR run on the 5' RACE reads, TCRdb lists one record per CDR3 protein. This sample has fewer than 150,000 distinct CDR3 sequences, with roughly 6% found just once. The chain has TRBV6-5 and TRBJ2-5; no reliable D call. The sample comprised PBMCs or a T cell subset sorted from them (not recorded which). The source of this sequence is an adult woman who had mild COVID-19 (a few samples of this study predate the infection). Cell type and time point are not known. DNA for the CDR3: TGTGCCAGCAGTTACTCAGCCCTGGGGACCCAGTACTTC. It codes for CASSYSALGTQYF.